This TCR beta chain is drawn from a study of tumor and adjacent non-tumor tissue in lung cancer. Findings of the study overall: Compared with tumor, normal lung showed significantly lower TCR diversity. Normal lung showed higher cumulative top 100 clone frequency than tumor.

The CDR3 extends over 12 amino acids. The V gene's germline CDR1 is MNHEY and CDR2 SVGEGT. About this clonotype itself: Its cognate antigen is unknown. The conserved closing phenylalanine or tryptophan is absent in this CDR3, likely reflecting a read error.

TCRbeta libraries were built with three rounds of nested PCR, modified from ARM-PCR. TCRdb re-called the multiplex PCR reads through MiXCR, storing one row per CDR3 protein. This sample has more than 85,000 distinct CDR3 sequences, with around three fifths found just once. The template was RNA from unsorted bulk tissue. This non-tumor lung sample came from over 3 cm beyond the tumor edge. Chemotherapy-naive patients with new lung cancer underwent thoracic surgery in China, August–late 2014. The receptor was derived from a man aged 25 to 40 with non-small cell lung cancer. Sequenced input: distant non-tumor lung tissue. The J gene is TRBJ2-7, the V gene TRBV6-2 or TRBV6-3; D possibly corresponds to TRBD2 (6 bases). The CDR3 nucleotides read TGTGCTAGCGGTTGGCAGGGCGACGAGCAGTACTTA. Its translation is CASGWQGDEQYL.